Below, 5 T cell receptor beta chains from the same sample are listed, as sequenced in a study of control samples from healthy donors and cancer patients. TCRdb's copy holds only in-frame clones and misses some; the assay was immunoSEQ multiplex PCR. The table records about 59,000 clones, more than 70% of them present only once. Source material: PBMCs. The receptors shown here come from a woman aged 55 to 70 with lung cancer.

The V and J genes are TRBV2 and TRBJ1-5; D possibly corresponds to TRBD1 (5 bases). CDR1 SNHLY and CDR2 FYNNEI come from the germline V gene. The CDR3 covers 14 residues. V was pared by 6 bases and J by 9 bases, with 18 bases between. CDR3 nucleotide sequence: TGTGCCAGCAGCCCGGGACGTGGTAATGTGCCCCAGCATTTT. Translating it yields CASSPGRGNVPQHF. Full variable domain (rest looked up from reference TRBV2 and TRBJ1-5): EPEVTQTPSHQVTQMGQEVILRCVPISNHLYFYWYRQILGQKVEFLVSFYNNEISEKSEIFDDQFSVERPDGSNFTLKIRSTKLEDSAMYFCASSPGRGNVPQHFGDGTRLSIL.

V is TRBV5-4 and J is TRBJ1-2; the D gene is possibly TRBD1 (5 bases). The CDR3 consists of 15 residues. The germline V gene encodes CDR1 SGHNT and CDR2 YYREEE (reference sequence). Deletions cut 0 bases from V and 5 bases from J, with 14 bases between. The CDR3 region has the DNA TGTGCCAGCAGCTTGGGGTCAGGGATTGAGTATGGCTACACCTTC. As protein: CASSLGSGIEYGYTF.

CDR3 sequence reads: CASAPGGYGYTF. CDR3 sequence (DNA): TGTGCCAGCGCGCCAGGGGGCTATGGCTACACCTTC. The chain combines TRBV11-2 with TRBJ1-2, with 7 positions matching TRBD1. V was pared by 8 bases and J by 4 bases, with 4 bases of the junction left unmatched. Germline values: CDR1 SGHAT, CDR2 FQNNGV. The CDR3 covers 12 residues.

V and J are TRBV19 and TRBJ1-3, with D possibly being TRBD1 (6 bases). Per germline, CDR1 LNHDA and CDR2 SQIVND (reference sequence). The CDR3 extends over 19 amino acids. Trimming cost V 3 bases and J 4 bases, with 25 bases left between them. The CDR3 DNA reads as TGTGCCAGTAGTATGATACTTACCGGCGGACAGAACTTGGGAAACACCATATATTTT. Its protein is CASSMILTGGQNLGNTIYF. The full variable domain, with the rest looked up from reference TRBV19 and TRBJ1-3, is DGGITQSPKYLFRKEGQNVTLSCEQNLNHDAMYWYRQDPGQGLRLIYYSQIVNDFQKGDIAEGYSVSREKKESFPLTVTSAQKNPTAFYLCASSMILTGGQNLGNTIYFGEGSWLTVV.

The chain employs TRBV2 and TRBJ1-4, with a possible D match to TRBD1 (6 bases). Germline CDR1 is SNHLY and CDR2 is FYNNEI. The V and J ends lost 6 bases and 8 bases respectively, with 16 bases between them. This CDR3 has 14 residues. The CDR3 coding sequence is TGTGCCAGCAGACCCATTACGGACAGCGAAAAACTGTTTTTT. It yields the protein CASRPITDSEKLFF.